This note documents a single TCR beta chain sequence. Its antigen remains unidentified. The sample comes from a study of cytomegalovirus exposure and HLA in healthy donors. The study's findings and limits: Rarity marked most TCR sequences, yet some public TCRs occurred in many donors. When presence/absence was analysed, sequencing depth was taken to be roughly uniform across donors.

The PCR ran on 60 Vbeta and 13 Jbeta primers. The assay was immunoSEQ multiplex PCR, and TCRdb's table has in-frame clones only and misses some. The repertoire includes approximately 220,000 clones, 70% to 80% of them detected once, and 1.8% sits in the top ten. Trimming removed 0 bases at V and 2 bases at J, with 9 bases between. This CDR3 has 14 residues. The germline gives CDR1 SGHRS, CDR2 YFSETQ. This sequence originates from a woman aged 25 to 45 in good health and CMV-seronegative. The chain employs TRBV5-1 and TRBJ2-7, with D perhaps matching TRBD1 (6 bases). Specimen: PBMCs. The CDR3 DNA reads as TGCGCCAGCAGCTTGGACCAGGGGCCCTACGAGCAGTACTTC. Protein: CASSLDQGPYEQYF.